The 18 T cell receptor beta chains presented below share a single source sample, sequenced in a study of naive and memory T cell subsets. General study findings and limits: Especially in CD8 cells, naive repertoires contained a few larger clonotypes, possibly CD45RA-re-expressing memory cells.

No antigen has been identified for these receptors. The beta constant-region primer was an equimolar mix of two oligonucleotides covering TRBC1 and TRBC2. Four rounds of PCR amplified the ligated cDNA using nested alpha and beta constant-region primers plus SP2. TCRdb re-analysed the UMI-ligation and nested PCR reads in MiXCR, keeping a single row per CDR3 protein. The sample contains 140,000 to 150,000 distinct CDR3 sequences, over 20% of which appear only once. Sequenced input: naive CD4+ T cells from blood. These receptors all come from a human donor in good health.

The chain is built from TRBV28 and TRBJ2-7, with D hard to call. V was clipped by 8 bases and J by 2 bases, with 16 bases between them. There are 14 residues in the CDR3. Germline V gives CDR1 MDHEN, CDR2 SYDVKM. The CDR3 DNA is TGTGCCAGCGCCCTATCCCCGCCGACCTACGAGCAGTACTTC. Amino acid sequence: CASALSPPTYEQYF.

This chain uses TRBV29-1 with TRBJ2-1; D is perhaps TRBD1 or TRBD2 (5 bases each). Germline values: CDR1 SQVTM, CDR2 ANQGSEA. V dropped 6 bases and J dropped 4 bases, with 13 bases sitting between them. The CDR3 extends over 13 amino acids. The CDR3 protein is CSVGTNGYNEQFF. The CDR3 coding sequence is TGCAGCGTCGGGACGAACGGGTACAATGAGCAGTTCTTC.

The chain couples TRBV5-1 to TRBJ1-6; a possible D gene is TRBD1 (5 bases). Trimming removed 4 bases from V and 5 bases from J, with 10 bases in between. The CDR3 covers 14 residues. Germline V gene lookup returns CDR1 SGHRS and CDR2 YFSETQ. In nucleotides, the CDR3 is TGCGCCAGCAGCCCGGGGACGAATAATTCACCCCTCCACTTT. Translation gives CASSPGTNNSPLHF.

The chain combines TRBV29-1 with TRBJ2-1, with D perhaps matching TRBD1 or TRBD2 (5 bases each). V gave up 3 bases and J gave up 9 bases, with 21 bases separating them. Germline assignment: CDR1 SQVTM and CDR2 ANQGSEA. The CDR3 covers 15 residues. The CDR3 sequence: CSVEEPGPRYGEQFF. The DNA of the CDR3 is TGCAGCGTTGAGGAACCGGGACCGCGTTATGGTGAGCAGTTCTTC.

The V gene is TRBV19, the J gene TRBJ1-5, with 7 bases identical to TRBD1. This CDR3 spans 13 amino acids. V dropped 7 bases and J dropped 7; count of bases not matched to a gene: 7. Germline V gives CDR1 LNHDA, CDR2 SQIVND (reference sequence). The CDR3 spells CASKDRAPQPQHF. CDR3 nucleotides: TGTGCCAGTAAAGACAGGGCGCCCCAGCCCCAGCATTTT.

V and J are TRBV28 and TRBJ2-7; maybe TRBD1 (6 bases). CDR1 MDHEN and CDR2 SYDVKM come from the germline V gene. The germline V and J ends were trimmed by 7 bases and 0 bases, with 13 bases remaining between them. This CDR3 is built from 14 residues. CDR3: CASTLQGFSYEQYF. CDR3 DNA sequence: TGTGCCAGCACCCTTCAGGGGTTCTCCTACGAGCAGTACTTC.

The chain employs TRBV9 and TRBJ2-3, with D maybe TRBD2 (5 bases). The CDR3 runs 12 residues. The germline V gene encodes CDR1 SGDLS and CDR2 YYNGEE. V dropped 4 bases and J dropped 9 bases, with 12 bases sitting between them. DNA for the CDR3: TGTGCCAGCAGCCTGCGGACTGGCACGCAGTATTTT. Its translation is CASSLRTGTQYF. Variable domain in full (rest from reference TRBV9 and TRBJ2-3): DSGVTQTPKHLITATGQRVTLRCSPRSGDLSVYWYQQSLDQGLQFLIQYYNGEERAKGNILERFSAQQFPDLHSELNLSSLELGDSALYFCASSLRTGTQYFGPGTRLTVL.

This clonotype was seen ten or more times. The chain is built from TRBV5-4 and TRBJ2-5, with TRBD2 identical over 10 bases. This CDR3 has 14 amino acids. Germline CDR1 is SGHNT and CDR2 is YYREEE (reference sequence). The ends lost 9 bases at V and 4 bases at J; junction bases unmatched: 9. CDR3 in DNA: TGTGCCATCGGGCTAGCGGGAGTAAGAGAGACCCAGTACTTC. Its translation is CAIGLAGVRETQYF. Full variable domain (rest looked up from reference TRBV5-4 and TRBJ2-5): ETGVTQSPTHLIKTRGQQVTLRCSSQSGHNTVSWYQQALGQGPQFIFQYYREEENGRGNFPPRFSGLQFPNYSSELNVNALELDDSALYLCAIGLAGVRETQYFGPGTRLLVL.

This sequence joins TRBV6-2 or TRBV6-3 and TRBJ1-5; unclear D gene. Germline CDR1 and CDR2: MNHEY and SVGEGT. The CDR3 is 16 residues long. The germline V and J ends were trimmed by 2 bases and 0 bases, with 11 bases remaining between them. The CDR3 nucleotides are TGTGCCAGCAGTTACGGCCGGGGTTCTAGCAATCAGCCCCAGCATTTT. It yields the protein CASSYGRGSSNQPQHF.

There are a few counts of this clonotype. The chain is built from TRBV19 and TRBJ2-5; the match to TRBD1 covers 7 bases. The V gene end was trimmed by 4 bases and the J gene end by 0 bases; junction bases not matched to a gene: 2. The CDR3 has 14 amino acids. Germline-derived CDR1 and CDR2 are LNHDA and SQIVND (reference sequence). CDR3 nucleotides: TGTGCCAGTAGTACAACAGGGGACCAAGAGACCCAGTACTTC. This gives the protein CASSTTGDQETQYF.

V gene TRBV12-3 or TRBV12-4 combines with J gene TRBJ2-1; D gene ambiguous. CDR3 length equals 15 residues. V lost 2 bases to trimming and J lost 7 bases, with 15 bases between them. As DNA, the CDR3 is TGTGCCAGCAGTTTAAGGCAGCTCTACAGAAATGAGCAGTTCTTC. This translates into CASSLRQLYRNEQFF.

The gene calls are TRBV5-4 and TRBJ2-7; D might be TRBD1 or TRBD2, each matching 5 bases. The V gene lost 4 bases and the J gene lost 5 bases, with 22 bases spanning the gap. Germline V gene sequence: CDR1 SGHNT, CDR2 YYREEE (reference sequence). The CDR3 has 16 residues. This CDR3 reads CASSPSPARGPNEQYF. In DNA form, the CDR3 reads TGTGCCAGCAGCCCGTCGCCTGCGAGGGGTCCTAACGAGCAGTACTTC. The complete variable domain, with remaining parts taken from reference TRBV5-4 and TRBJ2-7, reads ETGVTQSPTHLIKTRGQQVTLRCSSQSGHNTVSWYQQALGQGPQFIFQYYREEENGRGNFPPRFSGLQFPNYSSELNVNALELDDSALYLCASSPSPARGPNEQYFGPGTRLTVT.

This clonotype appeared a few times. V gene TRBV9 combines with J gene TRBJ2-3; D unresolved. The CDR3 has 15 residues. V lost 5 bases, J lost 0 bases, and 13 bases lay in between. Germline V gene data show CDR1 as SGDLS and CDR2 as YYNGEE. The CDR3 DNA reads TGTGCCAGCAGTTCCCATTCGCGGAGCACAGATACGCAGTATTTT. It yields the protein CASSSHSRSTDTQYF.

The chain joins TRBV7-9 to TRBJ2-1, with D tentatively TRBD1 (5 bases). Trimming took off 5 bases at V and 0 bases at J, with 11 bases between the two ends. Germline CDR1 and CDR2: SEHNR and FQNEAQ (reference sequence). The CDR3 runs 15 residues. CDR3 nucleotides: TGTGCCAGCAGCCCCAGGGCTGACTCCTACAATGAGCAGTTCTTC. Amino acid sequence: CASSPRADSYNEQFF.

This clonotype was detected a few times. The CDR3 sequence: CASSPSTGVNTEAFF. The CDR3 DNA is TGTGCCAGCTCACCATCGACAGGGGTGAACACTGAAGCTTTCTTT. The J gene is TRBJ1-1, the V gene TRBV18; TRBD1 aligns across 8 bases. Germline V lookup: CDR1 KGHSH, CDR2 LQKENI. With 2 bases clipped from V and 0 bases from J, the junction kept 2 bases outside the gene matches. The CDR3 spans 15 residues.

This clonotype came up a few times. V gene TRBV28 combines with J gene TRBJ1-5; no firm D call. The V and J ends lost 5 bases and 8 bases respectively, with 13 bases between them. This CDR3 comprises 13 residues. CDR1 is MDHEN and CDR2 is SYDVKM in the germline V gene. The CDR3 nucleotides are TGTGCCAGCAGTCTTCAGGATTATAAGCCCCAGCATTTT. It encodes CASSLQDYKPQHF.

V and J are TRBV29-1 and TRBJ2-2; no clear D. Trimming pared 2 bases from V and 6 bases from J, leaving 4 bases between. This CDR3 comprises 11 residues. Germline V gene lookup returns CDR1 SQVTM and CDR2 ANQGSEA. CDR3 bases: TGCAGCGTTGAACGGCCCGGGGAGCTGTTTTTT. This encodes CSVERPGELFF.

This clonotype came up a few times. J is TRBJ2-1 and V is TRBV5-1, with D possibly TRBD2 on 5 matching bases. V dropped 0 bases and J dropped 9 bases, with 16 bases sitting between them. CDR1 is SGHRS, CDR2 YFSETQ, per germline. The length of the CDR3 is 15 residues. CDR3 sequence reads: CASSLDLLGYVEQFF. The CDR3 DNA is TGCGCCAGCAGCTTGGACCTACTAGGATATGTTGAGCAGTTCTTC.